The present entry profiles one T cell receptor (beta chain) with its context. The data were obtained in a study of CD8 T cells in Susac syndrome. Random hexamers were used to reverse transcribe about 0.45 to 1 ug of RNA. With immunoSEQ multiplex PCR, TCR beta CDR3 was amplified across 54 Vbeta and 13 Jbeta. TCRdb redid the calling of the immunoSEQ multiplex PCR reads with MiXCR, one entry per CDR3 protein. Found here are about 120,000 distinct CDR3 sequences, approximately 94% of them singletons; the top ten hold 0.095% to 0.1%. CD8+ and CD4+ T cells from blood underwent TCR beta sequencing. This TCR was recovered from a human donor in good health. The specimen was CD4+ T cells from PBMCs.

The CDR3 loop is CASSPTSGSFITQYF. The CDR3 DNA sequence: TGCGCCAGCAGCCCTACTAGCGGTTCCTTTATAACGCAGTATTTT. V and J are TRBV4-3 and TRBJ2-3; 8 positions match TRBD2. CDR3 length equals 15 residues. Germline-derived CDR1 and CDR2 are LGHNA and YSLEER. The J segment lost 9 bases and the V segment lost 4 bases, leaving 12 bases of the junction unmatched.